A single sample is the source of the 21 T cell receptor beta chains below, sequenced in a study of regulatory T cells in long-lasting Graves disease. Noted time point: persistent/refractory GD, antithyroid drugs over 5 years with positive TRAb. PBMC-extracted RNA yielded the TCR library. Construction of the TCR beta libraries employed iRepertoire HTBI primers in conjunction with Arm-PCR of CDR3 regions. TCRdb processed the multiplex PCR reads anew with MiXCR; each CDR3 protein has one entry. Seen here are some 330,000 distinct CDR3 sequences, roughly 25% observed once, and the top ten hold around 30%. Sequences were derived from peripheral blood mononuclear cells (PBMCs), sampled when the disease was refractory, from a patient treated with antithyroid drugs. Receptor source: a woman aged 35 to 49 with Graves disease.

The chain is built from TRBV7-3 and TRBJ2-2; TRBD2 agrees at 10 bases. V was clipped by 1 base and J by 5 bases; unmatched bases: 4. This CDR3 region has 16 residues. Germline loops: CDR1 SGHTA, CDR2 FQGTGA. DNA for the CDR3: TGTGCCAGCAGCTTAATAGCGGGAGGCCTTACCGGGGAGCTGTTTTTT. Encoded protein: CASSLIAGGLTGELFF.

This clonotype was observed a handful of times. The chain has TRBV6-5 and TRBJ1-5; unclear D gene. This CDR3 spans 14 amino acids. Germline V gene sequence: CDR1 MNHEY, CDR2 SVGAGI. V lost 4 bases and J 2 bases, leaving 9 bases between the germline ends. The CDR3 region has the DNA TGTGCCAGCAGTTTCGCCCGGCGCAATCAGCCCCAGCATTTT. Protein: CASSFARRNQPQHF.

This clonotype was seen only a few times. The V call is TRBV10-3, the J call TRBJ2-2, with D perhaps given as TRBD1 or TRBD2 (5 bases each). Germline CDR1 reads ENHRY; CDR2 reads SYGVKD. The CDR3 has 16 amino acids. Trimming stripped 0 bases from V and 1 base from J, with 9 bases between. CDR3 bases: TGTGCCATCAGTGAGTCTGGGACCCGGAACACCGGGGAGCTGTTTTTT. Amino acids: CAISESGTRNTGELFF.

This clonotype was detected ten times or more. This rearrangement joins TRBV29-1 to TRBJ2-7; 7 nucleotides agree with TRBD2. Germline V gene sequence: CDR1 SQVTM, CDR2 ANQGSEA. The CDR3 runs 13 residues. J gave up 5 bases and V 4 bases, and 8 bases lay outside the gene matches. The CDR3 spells CSVGSGKQNEQYF. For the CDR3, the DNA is TGCAGCGTTGGGAGCGGGAAGCAAAACGAGCAGTACTTC.

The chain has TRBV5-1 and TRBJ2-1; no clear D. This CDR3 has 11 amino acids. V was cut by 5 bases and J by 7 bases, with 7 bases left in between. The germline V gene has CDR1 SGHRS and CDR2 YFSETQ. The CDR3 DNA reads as TGCGCCAGCAGATTTAGTAATGAGCAGTTCTTC. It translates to CASRFSNEQFF. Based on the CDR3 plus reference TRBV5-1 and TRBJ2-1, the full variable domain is KAGVTQTPRYLIKTRGQQVTLSCSPISGHRSVSWYQQTPGQGLQFLFEYFSETQRNKGNFPGRFSGRQFSNSRSEMNVSTLELGDSALYLCASRFSNEQFFGPGTRLTVL.

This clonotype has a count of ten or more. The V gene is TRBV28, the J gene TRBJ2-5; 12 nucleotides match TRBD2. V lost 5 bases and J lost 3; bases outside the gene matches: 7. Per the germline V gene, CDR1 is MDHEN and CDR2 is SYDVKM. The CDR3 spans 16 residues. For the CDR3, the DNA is TGTGCCAGCAGTCCGTGGACTAGCGGGGTTAAAGAGACCCAGTACTTC. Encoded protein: CASSPWTSGVKETQYF.

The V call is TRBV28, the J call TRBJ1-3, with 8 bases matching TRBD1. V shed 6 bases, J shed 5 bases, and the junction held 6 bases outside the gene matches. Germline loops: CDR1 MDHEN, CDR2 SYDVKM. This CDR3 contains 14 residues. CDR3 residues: CASRAPGGRNTIYF. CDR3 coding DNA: TGTGCCAGCAGAGCTCCAGGGGGCAGAAACACCATATATTTT. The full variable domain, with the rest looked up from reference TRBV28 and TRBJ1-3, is DVKVTQSSRYLVKRTGEKVFLECVQDMDHENMFWYRQDPGLGLRLIYFSYDVKMKEKGDIPEGYSVSREKKERFSLILESASTNQTSMYLCASRAPGGRNTIYFGEGSWLTVV.

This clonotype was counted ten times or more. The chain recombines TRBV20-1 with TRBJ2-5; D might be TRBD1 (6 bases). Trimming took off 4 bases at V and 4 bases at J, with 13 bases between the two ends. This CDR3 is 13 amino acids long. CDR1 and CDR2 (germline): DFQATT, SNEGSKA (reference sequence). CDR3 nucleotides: TGCAGTGCTACACAGGGAAGCGCAGAGACCCAGTACTTC. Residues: CSATQGSAETQYF.

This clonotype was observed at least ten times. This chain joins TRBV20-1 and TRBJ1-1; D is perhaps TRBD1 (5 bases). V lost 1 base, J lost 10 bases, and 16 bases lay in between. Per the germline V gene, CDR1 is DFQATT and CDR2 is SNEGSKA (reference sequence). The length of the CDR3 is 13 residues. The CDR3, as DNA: TGCAGTGCTAGAGGGGCCAGTGGGACGTTAGCTTTCTTT. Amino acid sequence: CSARGASGTLAFF.

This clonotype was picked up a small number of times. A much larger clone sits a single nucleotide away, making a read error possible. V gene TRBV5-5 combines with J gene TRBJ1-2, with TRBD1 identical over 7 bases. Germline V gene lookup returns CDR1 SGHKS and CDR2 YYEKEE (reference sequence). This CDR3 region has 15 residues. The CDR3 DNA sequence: TGTGCCAGCGGCTTGGGGGGACAGCGAAACTATGGCTACACCTTC. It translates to CASGLGGQRNYGYTF.

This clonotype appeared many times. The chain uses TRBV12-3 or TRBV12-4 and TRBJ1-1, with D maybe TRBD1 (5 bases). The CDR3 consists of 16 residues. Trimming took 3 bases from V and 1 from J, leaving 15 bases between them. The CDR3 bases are TGTGCCAGCAGTTTTAGTGGGGCCCGAGGGAACACTGAAGCTTTCTTT. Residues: CASSFSGARGNTEAFF.

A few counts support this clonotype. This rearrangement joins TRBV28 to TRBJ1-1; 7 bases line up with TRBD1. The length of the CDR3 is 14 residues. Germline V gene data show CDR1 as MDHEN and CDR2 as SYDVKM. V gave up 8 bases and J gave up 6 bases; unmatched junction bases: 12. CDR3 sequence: CASLDRARWSEAFF. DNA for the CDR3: TGTGCCAGCCTAGACAGGGCTAGATGGTCTGAAGCTTTCTTT.

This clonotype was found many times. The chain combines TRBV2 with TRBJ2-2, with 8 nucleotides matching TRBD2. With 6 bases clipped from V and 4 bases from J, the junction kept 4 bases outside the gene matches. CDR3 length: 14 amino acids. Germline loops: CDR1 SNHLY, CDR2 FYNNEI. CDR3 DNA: TGTGCCAGCAGGACTAGCGTCCCCACCGGGGAGCTGTTTTTT. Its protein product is CASRTSVPTGELFF.

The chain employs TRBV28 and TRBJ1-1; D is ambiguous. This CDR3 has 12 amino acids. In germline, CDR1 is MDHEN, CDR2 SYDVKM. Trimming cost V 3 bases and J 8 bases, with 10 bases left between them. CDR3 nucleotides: TGTGCCAGCAGTTTCCACCTAGGGGAAGCTTTCTTT. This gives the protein CASSFHLGEAFF.

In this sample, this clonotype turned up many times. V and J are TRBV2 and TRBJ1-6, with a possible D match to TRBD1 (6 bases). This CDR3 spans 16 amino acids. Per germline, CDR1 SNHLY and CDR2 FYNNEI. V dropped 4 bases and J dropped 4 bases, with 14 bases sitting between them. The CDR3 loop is CASSGTQGSYNSPLHF. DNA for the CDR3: TGTGCCAGCAGTGGCACACAGGGATCGTATAATTCACCCCTCCACTTT.

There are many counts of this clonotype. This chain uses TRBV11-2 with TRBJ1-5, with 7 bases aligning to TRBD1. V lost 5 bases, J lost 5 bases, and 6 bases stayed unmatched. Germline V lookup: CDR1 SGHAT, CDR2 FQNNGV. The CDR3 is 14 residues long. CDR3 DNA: TGTGCCAGCAGCAGCTCCGGGACAGATCAGCCCCAGCATTTT. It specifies CASSSSGTDQPQHF. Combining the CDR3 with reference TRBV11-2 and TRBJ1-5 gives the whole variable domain EAGVAQSPRYKIIEKRQSVAFWCNPISGHATLYWYQQILGQGPKLLIQFQNNGVVDDSQLPKDRFSAERLKGVDSTLKIQPAKLEDSAVYLCASSSSGTDQPQHFGDGTRLSIL.

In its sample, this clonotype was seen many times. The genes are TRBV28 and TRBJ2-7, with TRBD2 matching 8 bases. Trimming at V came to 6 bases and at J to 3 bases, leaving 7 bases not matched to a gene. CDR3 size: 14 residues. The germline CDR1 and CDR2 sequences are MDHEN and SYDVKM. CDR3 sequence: CASRESGSVYEQYF. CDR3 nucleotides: TGTGCCAGCAGGGAAAGCGGGAGTGTCTACGAGCAGTACTTC.

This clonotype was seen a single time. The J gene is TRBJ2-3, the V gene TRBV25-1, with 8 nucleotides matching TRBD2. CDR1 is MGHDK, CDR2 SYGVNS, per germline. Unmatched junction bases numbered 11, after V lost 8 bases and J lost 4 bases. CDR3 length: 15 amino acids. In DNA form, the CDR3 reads TGTGCCAGCGCGTATAACGCGGGAGGCTCAGATACGCAGTATTTT. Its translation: CASAYNAGGSDTQYF.

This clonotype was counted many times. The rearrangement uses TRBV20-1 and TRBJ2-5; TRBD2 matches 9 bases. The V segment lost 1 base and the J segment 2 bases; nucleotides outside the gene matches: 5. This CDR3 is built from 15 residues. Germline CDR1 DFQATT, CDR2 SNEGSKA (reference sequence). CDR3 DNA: TGCAGTGCTAGAGCCGGGACTAGCCATCAAGAGACCCAGTACTTC. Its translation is CSARAGTSHQETQYF.

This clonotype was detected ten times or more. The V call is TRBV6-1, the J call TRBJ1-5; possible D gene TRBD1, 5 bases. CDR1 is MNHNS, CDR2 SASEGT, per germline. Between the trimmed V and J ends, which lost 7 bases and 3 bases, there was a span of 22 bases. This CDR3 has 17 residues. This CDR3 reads CASNNPVGGSSNQPQHF. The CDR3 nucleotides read TGTGCCAGCAACAACCCTGTTGGGGGGTCCTCCAATCAGCCCCAGCATTTT.

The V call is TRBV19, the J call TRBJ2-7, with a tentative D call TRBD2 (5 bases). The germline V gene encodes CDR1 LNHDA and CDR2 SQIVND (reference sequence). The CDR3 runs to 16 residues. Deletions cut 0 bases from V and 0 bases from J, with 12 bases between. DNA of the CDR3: TGTGCCAGTAGTATAGATGCGAGGGCCTACTCCTACGAGCAGTACTTC. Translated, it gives CASSIDARAYSYEQYF.